This entry lists 20 T cell receptor beta chains sequenced from one sample in a study of shared clonotypes between healthy human individuals. The method was immunoSEQ multiplex PCR; TCRdb's version includes in-frame clones alone and lacks a portion of them. The sample yields 2 million to 2.5 million clones, 80% to 95% seen once. The sequenced sample was naive CD4+ T cells from PBMCs. Subset here: CD45RA+ positively selected. The receptors shown here come from a man younger than 30 in good health. Some clones in this sample may be carry-over from other donors' samples.

Concerning this clone: This same CDR3 is encoded by further DNA sequences in the sample. The chain has TRBV6-5 and TRBJ2-7, with D perhaps matching TRBD2 (5 bases). CDR1 MNHEY and CDR2 SVGAGI come from the germline V gene. There are 15 residues in the CDR3. The V gene lost 0 bases and the J gene lost 1 base, with 10 bases spanning the gap. For the CDR3, the DNA is TGTGCCAGCAGTTACTCCTACAGAGGGTCCTACGAGCAGTACTTC. This sequence encodes CASSYSYRGSYEQYF.

This clone showed up just once. The CDR3, as DNA: TGTGCCAGCAGCTTAGCGGGAGGGGTCGGGCAGCCCCAGCATTTT. Translation gives CASSLAGGVGQPQHF. This chain joins TRBV7-2 and TRBJ1-5; a possible D gene is TRBD1 (5 bases). Germline CDR1 and CDR2: SGHTA and FQGNSA. Between the trimmed V and J ends, which lost 0 bases and 7 bases, there was a span of 13 bases. There are 15 residues in the CDR3.

The V gene is TRBV18, the J gene TRBJ1-1, with a weak D call TRBD1 (6 bases). With 3 bases removed from V and 1 base from J, the gap between germline ends came to 12 bases. This CDR3 region has 15 residues. In germline, CDR1 is KGHSH, CDR2 LQKENI. The DNA of the CDR3 is TGTGCCAGCTCACCGATGGGGGCGCCGAACACTGAAGCTTTCTTT. It encodes CASSPMGAPNTEAFF.

This clone came up once. V usage is TRBV2 and J usage is TRBJ1-2; 7 nucleotides agree with TRBD1. V dropped 5 bases and J dropped 4; count of bases not matched to a gene: 7. Germline V gene data show CDR1 as SNHLY and CDR2 as FYNNEI. The CDR3 loop spans 14 amino acids. This chain's CDR3 is CASSQTGSSYGYTF. DNA for the CDR3: TGTGCCAGCAGTCAGACAGGGAGCTCCTATGGCTACACCTTC.

The CDR3, as DNA: TGTGCCAGCAGCCTACTAGCGGGAGCCCCCAATGAGCAGTTCTTC. It translates to CASSLLAGAPNEQFF. This chain connects TRBV7-3 to TRBJ2-1, with 11 bases fitting TRBD2. The length of the CDR3 is 15 residues. In germline, CDR1 is SGHTA, CDR2 FQGTGA. The V gene end was trimmed by 5 bases and the J gene end by 6 bases; junction bases not matched to a gene: 6.

This clone was recorded only once. The V call is TRBV6-1, the J call TRBJ2-5; D may be TRBD1 (6 bases). Germline CDR1 MNHNS, CDR2 SASEGT. Trimming took 7 bases from V and 2 from J, leaving 14 bases between them. The CDR3 is 14 amino acids. The CDR3 DNA reads TGTGCCAGCAACAGGGAAGAGGCACAAGAGACCCAGTACTTC. Translated, it gives CASNREEAQETQYF.

The genes are TRBV7-9 and TRBJ1-4; D is possibly TRBD1 (6 bases). The V gene's germline CDR1 is SEHNR and CDR2 FQNEAQ (reference sequence). The V end was cut by 6 bases, the J end by 3 bases, with 11 bases between. This CDR3 is built from 14 residues. CDR3 in DNA: TGTGCCAGCAGAGAGGGGGGGTCTAATGAAAAACTGTTTTTT. Translation gives CASREGGSNEKLFF.

The chain links TRBV6-5 to TRBJ1-2; D ambiguous. V was trimmed by 2 bases and J by 8 bases, leaving 12 bases between them. This CDR3 contains 13 residues. Looked up from germline, CDR1 is MNHEY and CDR2 is SVGAGI. The CDR3 DNA is TGTGCCAGCAGTTACCTGAAGGGAAGGGGCTACACCTTC. This codes for CASSYLKGRGYTF.

The V call is TRBV4-3, the J call TRBJ2-3, with 8 bases lining up with TRBD2. Trimming took 0 bases from V and 10 from J; bases not matched to a gene: 12. The CDR3 runs 16 residues. Germline assignment: CDR1 LGHNA and CDR2 YSLEER. CDR3 protein: CASSQDTAGGFAPQYF. CDR3 DNA: TGCGCCAGCAGCCAAGATACCGCGGGGGGTTTCGCTCCGCAGTATTTT.

This chain joins TRBV28 and TRBJ1-1; a possible D gene is TRBD1 (5 bases). With 11 bases removed from V and 6 bases from J, the gap between germline ends came to 13 bases. Looked up from germline, CDR1 is MDHEN and CDR2 is SYDVKM. The CDR3 totals 11 residues. CDR3 sequence reads: CAASWGAEAFF. The CDR3 DNA reads TGTGCCGCGTCCTGGGGCGCTGAAGCTTTCTTT.

The chain combines TRBV11-2 with TRBJ2-7, with TRBD1 identical over 10 bases. Germline trimming cut 2 bases from V and 2 bases from J; bases unmatched to any gene: 6. Germline lookup yields CDR1 SGHAT and CDR2 FQNNGV. CDR3 length: 16 residues. CDR3 DNA sequence: TGTGCCAGCAGCTTACTCCGGGACAGGGGACCCTACGAGCAGTACTTC. Translation gives CASSLLRDRGPYEQYF.

The CDR3 DNA is TGTGCCAGCAGCCGGGGACTAGCGAGGAGGACCGGGGAGCTGTTTTTT. Residues: CASSRGLARRTGELFF. The V and J genes are TRBV7-3 and TRBJ2-2; 10 bases agree with TRBD2. Per the germline V gene, CDR1 is SGHTA and CDR2 is FQGTGA. Trimming at V came to 5 bases and at J to 5 bases, leaving 8 bases not matched to a gene. The CDR3 has 16 amino acids.

The chain carries TRBV28 and TRBJ1-1; D is possibly TRBD1 (6 bases). In germline, CDR1 is MDHEN, CDR2 SYDVKM. The length of the CDR3 is 15 residues. V lost 5 bases to trimming and J lost 4 bases, with 17 bases between them. CDR3 sequence: CASSQGQLLFTEAFF. In DNA, the CDR3 is TGTGCCAGCAGTCAAGGACAGCTCCTTTTCACTGAAGCTTTCTTT.

This clone was observed once. V usage is TRBV5-1 and J usage is TRBJ2-1; 9 bases are a match to TRBD2. Losses at the gene ends were 0 bases for V and 0 bases for J; bases not matched to a gene: 4. CDR3 length: 17 residues. Germline V gene data show CDR1 as SGHRS and CDR2 as YFSETQ. This chain's CDR3 is CASSLGSSGVSYNEQFF. CDR3 DNA sequence: TGCGCCAGCAGCTTGGGTTCTAGCGGGGTCTCCTACAATGAGCAGTTCTTC.

The CDR3 sequence is CSVERDEKLFF. DNA of the CDR3: TGCAGCGTTGAAAGGGATGAAAAACTGTTTTTT. The chain couples TRBV29-1 to TRBJ1-4; D remains ambiguous. CDR3 length equals 11 residues. Germline lookup yields CDR1 SQVTM and CDR2 ANQGSEA. Trimming cost V 2 bases and J 6 bases, with 4 bases left between them.

The CDR3 protein is CASSESQTLTDTQYF. In DNA form, the CDR3 reads TGTGCCAGCAGTGAATCGCAGACACTCACAGATACGCAGTATTTT. The rearrangement links TRBV6-1 to TRBJ2-3; no clear D gene. Trimming shortened V by 2 bases and J by 2 bases, and 11 bases separated the two germline ends. CDR3 length equals 15 residues. CDR1 is MNHNS and CDR2 is SASEGT in the germline V gene.

This sequence joins TRBV5-1 and TRBJ2-7; 11 nucleotides match TRBD1. Germline V gene lookup returns CDR1 SGHRS and CDR2 YFSETQ. Germline trimming cut 3 bases from V and 7 bases from J; bases unmatched to any gene: 6. The CDR3 is 14 residues long. CDR3 nucleotides: TGCGCCAGCAGCTCGGACAGGGGGCTTGGGGAGCAGTACTTC. Its translation is CASSSDRGLGEQYF.

This chain joins TRBV5-1 and TRBJ2-7, with 9 nucleotides matching TRBD1. CDR3 size: 15 residues. CDR1 and CDR2 (germline): SGHRS, YFSETQ. V lost 2 bases and J lost 6; bases outside the gene matches: 9. In DNA, the CDR3 is TGCGCCAGCAGCTTTTTAACGGGACAGGGATCCGAGCAGTACTTC. Amino acids: CASSFLTGQGSEQYF. The complete variable domain, with remaining parts taken from reference TRBV5-1 and TRBJ2-7, reads KAGVTQTPRYLIKTRGQQVTLSCSPISGHRSVSWYQQTPGQGLQFLFEYFSETQRNKGNFPGRFSGRQFSNSRSEMNVSTLELGDSALYLCASSFLTGQGSEQYFGPGTRLTVT.

The chain employs TRBV7-2 and TRBJ1-1, with D uncertain. V lost 4 bases and J lost 5, with 14 bases in between. Germline V gene lookup returns CDR1 SGHTA and CDR2 FQGNSA. The CDR3 has 14 amino acids. The CDR3 loop is CASSSSVGRTEAFF. The CDR3 DNA is TGTGCCAGCAGCTCCAGCGTGGGAAGAACTGAAGCTTTCTTT.

On this clone itself: This same CDR3 is encoded by further DNA sequences in the sample. V gene TRBV27 combines with J gene TRBJ2-7, with 7 bases fitting TRBD2. Trimming cost V 3 bases and J 2 bases; bases outside gene matches: 1. The germline gives CDR1 MNHEY, CDR2 SMNVEV (reference sequence). This CDR3 comprises 13 residues. The CDR3 reads CASSFRGAYEQYF. The CDR3 DNA follows: TGTGCCAGCAGTTTCCGGGGGGCCTACGAGCAGTACTTC.